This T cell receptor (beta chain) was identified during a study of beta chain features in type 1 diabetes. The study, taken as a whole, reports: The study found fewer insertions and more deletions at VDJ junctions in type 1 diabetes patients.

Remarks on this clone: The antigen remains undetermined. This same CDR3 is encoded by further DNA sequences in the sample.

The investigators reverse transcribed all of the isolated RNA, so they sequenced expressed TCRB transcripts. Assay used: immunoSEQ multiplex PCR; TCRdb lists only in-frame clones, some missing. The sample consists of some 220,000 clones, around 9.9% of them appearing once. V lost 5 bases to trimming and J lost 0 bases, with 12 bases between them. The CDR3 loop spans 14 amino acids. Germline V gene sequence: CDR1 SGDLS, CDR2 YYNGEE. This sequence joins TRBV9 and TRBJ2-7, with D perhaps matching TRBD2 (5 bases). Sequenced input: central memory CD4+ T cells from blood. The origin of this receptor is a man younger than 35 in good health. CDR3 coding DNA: TGTGCCAGCAGTCCTAGAGGGAGCTCCTACGAGCAGTACTTC. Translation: CASSPRGSSYEQYF.